The 17 T cell receptor beta chains given below trace back to one sample, sequenced in a study of blood T cell repertoires in COVID-19. Method: immunoSEQ multiplex PCR; TCRdb's copy keeps in-frame clones and lacks some. The top ten clones hold over 2% of a sample with 45,000 or so clones, roughly 88% of them seen once. Sequencing was done on a sample of peripheral blood. These receptors were obtained from a woman in her sixties with acute or convalescent COVID-19.

V usage is TRBV3-1 (or the pseudogene TRBV3-2) and J usage is TRBJ2-5; no firm D call. Looked up from germline, CDR1 is LGHDT and CDR2 is YNNKEL (reference sequence). V dropped 1 base and J dropped 1 base, with 4 bases sitting between them. CDR3 length: 13 amino acids. CDR3 coding DNA: TGTGCCAGCAGCCAAGGGGCCCAAGAGACCCAGTACTTC. Translation: CASSQGAQETQYF.

V is TRBV29-1 and J is TRBJ2-6; a weak D match, TRBD1 (5 bases). The V end lost 4 bases, the J end lost 0 bases, and 10 bases lay between the germline ends. The CDR3 consists of 15 residues. Germline CDR1 is SQVTM and CDR2 is ANQGSEA. CDR3 nucleotides: TGCAGCGTTGTCCAGGGTTCCTCTGGGGCCAACGTCCTGACTTTC. This sequence encodes CSVVQGSSGANVLTF.

The chain employs TRBV24-1 and TRBJ1-2; D is ambiguous. CDR3 length: 20 residues. The germline V gene encodes CDR1 KGHDR and CDR2 SFDVKD. The V end was cut by 2 bases, the J end by 0 bases, with 24 bases between. As DNA, the CDR3 is TGTGCCACCAGTGATTCCTTGGCCAACCTCGATATCCCGACTAACTATGGCTACACCTTC. Its translation is CATSDSLANLDIPTNYGYTF.

V and J are TRBV30 and TRBJ1-2; 7 nucleotides align to TRBD1. The length of the CDR3 is 13 residues. V was pared by 1 base and J by 4 bases, with 3 bases of the junction left unmatched. The V gene's germline CDR1 is GTSNPN and CDR2 SVGIG (reference sequence). CDR3 amino acids: CAWSGKGAYGYTF. In DNA, the CDR3 is TGTGCCTGGAGTGGTAAGGGGGCCTATGGCTACACCTTC.

The rearrangement joins TRBV19 to TRBJ1-2; TRBD1 might be the D (6 bases). The germline V and J ends were trimmed by 5 bases and 4 bases, with 14 bases remaining between them. The V gene's germline CDR1 is LNHDA and CDR2 SQIVND (reference sequence). The CDR3 has 14 amino acids. CDR3 in amino acids: CASSPRGALYGYTF. CDR3 bases: TGTGCCAGTAGTCCTCGGGGGGCCCTCTATGGCTACACCTTC.

The chain links TRBV28 to TRBJ2-7; TRBD1 agrees at 10 bases. Germline CDR1 and CDR2: MDHEN and SYDVKM. The CDR3 covers 14 residues. The J segment lost 7 bases and the V segment lost 3 bases, leaving 6 bases of the junction unmatched. The CDR3 spells CASSLPDRGGEQYF. The CDR3 DNA reads TGTGCCAGCAGTTTGCCGGACAGGGGGGGGGAGCAGTACTTC.

This chain connects TRBV19 to TRBJ1-5; no firm D call. The CDR3 contains 16 residues. The germline V gene has CDR1 LNHDA and CDR2 SQIVND (reference sequence). Trimming stripped 7 bases from V and 2 bases from J, with 18 bases between. For the CDR3, the DNA is TGTGCCAGTACCTCGAGATTCACGGTAGGCAATCAGCCCCAGCATTTT. This gives the protein CASTSRFTVGNQPQHF.

This clone appeared a single time. V is TRBV19 and J is TRBJ1-2; 7 nucleotides align to TRBD1. The CDR3 totals 15 residues. CDR1 and CDR2 (germline): LNHDA, SQIVND (reference sequence). V gave up 4 bases and J gave up 1 base; unmatched junction bases: 6. CDR3 bases: TGTGCCAGTAGTACAAGGACAGGAATTAACTATGGCTACACCTTC. It encodes CASSTRTGINYGYTF.

The chain joins TRBV24-1 to TRBJ2-1, with a tentative D call TRBD1 (5 bases). The germline CDR1 and CDR2 sequences are KGHDR and SFDVKD. V dropped 5 bases and J dropped 4 bases, with 14 bases sitting between them. CDR3 size: 15 residues. CDR3 amino acids: CATSAAGNFYNEQFF. Written as DNA, the CDR3 is TGTGCCACCAGTGCGGCAGGGAATTTTTACAATGAGCAGTTCTTC.

Here the CDR3 reads CASSERPVGGNDEQYF. The DNA of the CDR3 is TGTGCCAGCAGTGAAAGGCCGGTAGGGGGCAATGACGAGCAGTACTTC. This chain connects TRBV2 to TRBJ2-7, with 7 bases lining up with TRBD1. J gave up 5 bases and V 2 bases, and 12 bases lay outside the gene matches. The CDR3 length is 16 residues. Germline loops: CDR1 SNHLY, CDR2 FYNNEI.

This chain uses TRBV5-1 with TRBJ2-3, with 10 bases identical to TRBD1. V dropped 3 bases and J dropped 0; count of bases not matched to a gene: 4. The germline gives CDR1 SGHRS, CDR2 YFSETQ. The CDR3 has 16 residues. In DNA, the CDR3 is TGCGCCAGCAGCTCGACAGGGGGCGTGAGCACAGATACGCAGTATTTT. It codes for CASSSTGGVSTDTQYF. Full variable domain (missing parts from reference TRBV5-1 and TRBJ2-3): KAGVTQTPRYLIKTRGQQVTLSCSPISGHRSVSWYQQTPGQGLQFLFEYFSETQRNKGNFPGRFSGRQFSNSRSEMNVSTLELGDSALYLCASSSTGGVSTDTQYFGPGTRLTVL.

This clone was detected a few times. This rearrangement joins TRBV5-1 to TRBJ2-5; 7 bases match TRBD1. There are 15 residues in the CDR3. Germline CDR1 reads SGHRS; CDR2 reads YFSETQ. Losses at the gene ends were 4 bases for V and 1 base for J; bases not matched to a gene: 7. The CDR3 is CASSDGQDGQETQYF. In nucleotides, the CDR3 is TGCGCCAGCAGCGACGGACAGGACGGCCAAGAGACCCAGTACTTC.

This sequence joins TRBV7-8 and TRBJ1-2; the D is unclear. Trimming cost V 1 base and J 4 bases, with 7 bases left between them. Looked up from germline, CDR1 is SGHVS and CDR2 is FQNEAQ. The CDR3 has 13 amino acids. The CDR3 sequence is CASSLEQTYGYTF. In DNA form, the CDR3 reads TGTGCCAGCAGCTTAGAACAGACCTATGGCTACACCTTC.

The chain uses TRBV2 and TRBJ1-1, with 7 bases that match TRBD1. In germline, CDR1 is SNHLY, CDR2 FYNNEI. Losses at the gene ends were 5 bases for V and 0 bases for J; bases not matched to a gene: 9. The CDR3 length is 16 residues. CDR3 residues: CASSLKGQVMNTEAFF. CDR3 DNA sequence: TGTGCCAGCAGTCTCAAAGGACAGGTAATGAACACTGAAGCTTTCTTT.

The chain couples TRBV28 to TRBJ2-3; 10 positions match TRBD2. J was trimmed by 2 bases and V by 5 bases; bases with no gene match: 4. The length of the CDR3 is 15 residues. Germline V gene data show CDR1 as MDHEN and CDR2 as SYDVKM. For the CDR3, the DNA is TGTGCCAGCAGTCTAGCGGGGGCGAACACAGATACGCAGTATTTT. Protein: CASSLAGANTDTQYF. The variable domain in full, completed from reference TRBV28 and TRBJ2-3, reads DVKVTQSSRYLVKRTGEKVFLECVQDMDHENMFWYRQDPGLGLRLIYFSYDVKMKEKGDIPEGYSVSREKKERFSLILESASTNQTSMYLCASSLAGANTDTQYFGPGTRLTVL.

The rearrangement joins TRBV11-2 to TRBJ2-5, with 8 bases lining up with TRBD1. Trimming cost V 2 bases and J 5 bases; bases outside gene matches: 10. The CDR3 contains 16 residues. The V gene's germline CDR1 is SGHAT and CDR2 FQNNGV. CDR3 nucleotides: TGTGCCAGCAGCTTAACCCGGACAGGGCGCCAGGAGACCCAGTACTTC. Translation gives CASSLTRTGRQETQYF.

The V gene is TRBV4-2, the J gene TRBJ1-6; D is perhaps TRBD1 (5 bases). This CDR3 is built from 15 residues. V was shortened by 1 base and J by 9 bases, with 13 bases between the two germline ends. Germline CDR1 reads LGHNA; CDR2 reads YNFKEQ. The CDR3 DNA is TGTGCCAGCAGCCAAGGTCACAGGCAGGGTTCACCCCTCCACTTT. Its protein is CASSQGHRQGSPLHF.